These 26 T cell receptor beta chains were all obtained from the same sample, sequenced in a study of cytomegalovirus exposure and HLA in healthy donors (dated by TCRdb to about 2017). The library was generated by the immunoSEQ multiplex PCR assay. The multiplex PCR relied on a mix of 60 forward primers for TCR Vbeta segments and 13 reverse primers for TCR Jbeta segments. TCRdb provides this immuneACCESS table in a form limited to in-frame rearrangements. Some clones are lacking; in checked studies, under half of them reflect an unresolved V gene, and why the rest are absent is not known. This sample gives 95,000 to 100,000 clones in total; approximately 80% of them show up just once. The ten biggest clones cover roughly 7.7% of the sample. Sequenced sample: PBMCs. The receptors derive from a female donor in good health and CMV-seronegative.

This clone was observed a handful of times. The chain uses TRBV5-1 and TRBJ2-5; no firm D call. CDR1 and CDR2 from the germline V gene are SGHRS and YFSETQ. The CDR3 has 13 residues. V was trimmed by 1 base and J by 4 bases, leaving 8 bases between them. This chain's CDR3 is CASSLMARETQYF. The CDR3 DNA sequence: TGCGCCAGCAGCTTGATGGCCCGAGAGACCCAGTACTTC.

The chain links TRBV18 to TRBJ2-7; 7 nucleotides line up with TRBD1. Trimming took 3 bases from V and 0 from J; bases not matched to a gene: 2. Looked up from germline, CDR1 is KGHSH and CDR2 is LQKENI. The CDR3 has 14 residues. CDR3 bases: TGTGCCAGCTCACCGACAGGGAGCTCCTACGAGCAGTACTTC. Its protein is CASSPTGSSYEQYF.

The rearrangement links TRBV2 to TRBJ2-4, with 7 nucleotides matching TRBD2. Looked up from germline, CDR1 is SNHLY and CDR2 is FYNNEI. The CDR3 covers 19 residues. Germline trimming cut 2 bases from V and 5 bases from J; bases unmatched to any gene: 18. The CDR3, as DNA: TGTGCCAGCAGTGAACCAATTGGGATAGCCTTGGGGAGGGAAAACATTCAGTACTTC. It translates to CASSEPIGIALGRENIQYF.

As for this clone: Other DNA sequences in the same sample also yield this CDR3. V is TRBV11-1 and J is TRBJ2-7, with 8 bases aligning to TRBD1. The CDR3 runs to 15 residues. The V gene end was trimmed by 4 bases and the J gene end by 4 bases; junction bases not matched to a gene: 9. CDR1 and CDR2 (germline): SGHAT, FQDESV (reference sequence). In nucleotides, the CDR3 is TGTGCCAGCAGCTCCCCCCGACAGGGGTTATACGAGCAGTACTTC. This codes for CASSSPRQGLYEQYF.

DNA of the CDR3: TGTGCCAGCAGCTTTACAGGGGACCTCTCCTACGAGCAGTACTTC. Translation gives CASSFTGDLSYEQYF. The chain couples TRBV7-3 to TRBJ2-7; 7 bases are shared with TRBD1. Germline CDR1 and CDR2: SGHTA and FQGTGA. The CDR3 runs to 15 residues. The V gene end was trimmed by 3 bases and the J gene end by 0 bases; junction bases not matched to a gene: 5. Full variable domain (rest looked up from reference TRBV7-3 and TRBJ2-7): GAGVSQTPSNKVTEKGKYVELRCDPISGHTALYWYRQSLGQGPEFLIYFQGTGAADDSGLPNDRFFAVRPEGSVSTLKIQRTERGDSAVYLCASSFTGDLSYEQYFGPGTRLTVT.

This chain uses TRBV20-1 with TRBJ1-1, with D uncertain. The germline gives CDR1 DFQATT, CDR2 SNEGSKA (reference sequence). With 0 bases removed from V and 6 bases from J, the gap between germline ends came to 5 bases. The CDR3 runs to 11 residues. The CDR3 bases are TGCAGTGCTAGAGATTGGCCTGAAGCTTTCTTT. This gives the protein CSARDWPEAFF.

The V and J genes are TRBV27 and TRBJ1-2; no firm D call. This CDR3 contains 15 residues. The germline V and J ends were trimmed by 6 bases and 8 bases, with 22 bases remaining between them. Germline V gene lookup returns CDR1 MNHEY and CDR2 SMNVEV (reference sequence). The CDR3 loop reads CASRTRTRGPAGYTF. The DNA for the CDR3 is TGTGCCAGCAGAACCAGGACGAGAGGGCCGGCAGGCTACACCTTC.

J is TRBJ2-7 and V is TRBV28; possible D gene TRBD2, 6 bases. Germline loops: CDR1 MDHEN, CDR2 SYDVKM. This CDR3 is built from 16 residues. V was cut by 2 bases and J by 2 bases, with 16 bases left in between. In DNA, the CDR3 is TGTGCCAGCAGTTTAGGAGCCGGGGGTAAAGCCTACGAGCAGTACTTC. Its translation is CASSLGAGGKAYEQYF.

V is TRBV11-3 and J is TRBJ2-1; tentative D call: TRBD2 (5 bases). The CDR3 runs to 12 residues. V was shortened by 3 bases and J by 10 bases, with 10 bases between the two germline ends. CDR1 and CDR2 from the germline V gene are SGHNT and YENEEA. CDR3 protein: CASSFTSGEQFF. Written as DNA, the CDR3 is TGTGCCAGCAGCTTCACCTCGGGAGAGCAGTTCTTC.

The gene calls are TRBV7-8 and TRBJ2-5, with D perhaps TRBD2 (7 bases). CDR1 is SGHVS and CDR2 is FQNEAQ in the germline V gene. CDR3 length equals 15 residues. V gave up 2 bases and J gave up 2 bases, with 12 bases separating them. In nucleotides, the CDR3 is TGTGCCAGCAGCTTATGGCGGGGGACACAAGAGACCCAGTACTTC. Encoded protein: CASSLWRGTQETQYF.

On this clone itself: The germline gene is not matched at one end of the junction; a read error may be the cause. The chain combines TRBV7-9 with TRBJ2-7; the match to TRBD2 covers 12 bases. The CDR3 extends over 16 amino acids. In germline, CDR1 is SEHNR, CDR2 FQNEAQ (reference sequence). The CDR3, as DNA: TGTTCCAGCAGACCCAGCGGACTAGCGGGAAGAGGAGAGCAGTACTTC. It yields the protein CSSRPSGLAGRGEQYF. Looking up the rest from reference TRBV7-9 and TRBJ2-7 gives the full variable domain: DTGVSQNPRHKITKRGQNVTFRCDPISEHNRLYWYRQTLGQGPEFLTYFQNEAQLEKSRLLSDRFSAERPKGSFSTLEIQRTEQGDSAMYLCSSRPSGLAGRGEQYFGPGTRLTVT.

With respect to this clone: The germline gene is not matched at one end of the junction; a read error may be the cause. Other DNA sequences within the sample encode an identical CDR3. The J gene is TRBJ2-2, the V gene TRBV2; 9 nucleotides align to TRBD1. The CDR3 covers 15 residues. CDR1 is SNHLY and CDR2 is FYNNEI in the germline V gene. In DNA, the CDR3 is TGCGCCAGCAATAAACAGGGGGCGCGGACCGGGGAGCTGTTTTTT. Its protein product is CASNKQGARTGELFF.

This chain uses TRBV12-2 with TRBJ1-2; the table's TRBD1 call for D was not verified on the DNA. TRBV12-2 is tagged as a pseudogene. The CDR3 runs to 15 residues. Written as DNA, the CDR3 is TGTGCAAGTCGCTTAGCGGGACAAGCTAACTATGGCTACACCTTC. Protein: CASRLAGQANYGYTF.

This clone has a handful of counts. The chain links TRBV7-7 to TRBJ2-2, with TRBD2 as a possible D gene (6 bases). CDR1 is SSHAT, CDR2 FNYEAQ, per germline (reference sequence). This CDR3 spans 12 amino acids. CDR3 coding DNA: TGTGCTTCGGGAGCTAACACCGGGGAGCTGTTTTTT. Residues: CASGANTGELFF.

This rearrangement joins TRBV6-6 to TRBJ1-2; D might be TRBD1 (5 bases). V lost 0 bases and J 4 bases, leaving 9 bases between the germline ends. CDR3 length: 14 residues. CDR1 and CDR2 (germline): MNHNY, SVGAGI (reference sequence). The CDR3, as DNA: TGTGCCAGCAGTTACTCATCAGGGTTCTATGGCTACACCTTC. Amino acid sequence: CASSYSSGFYGYTF.

The CDR3 DNA follows: TGTGCCAGCAGCCTCCCCGACATGGGTGGCTACACCTTC. Residues: CASSLPDMGGYTF. J is TRBJ1-2 and V is TRBV7-3; no reliable D call. With 5 bases removed from V and 7 bases from J, the gap between germline ends came to 14 bases. CDR3 length: 13 amino acids. CDR1 SGHTA and CDR2 FQGTGA come from the germline V gene.

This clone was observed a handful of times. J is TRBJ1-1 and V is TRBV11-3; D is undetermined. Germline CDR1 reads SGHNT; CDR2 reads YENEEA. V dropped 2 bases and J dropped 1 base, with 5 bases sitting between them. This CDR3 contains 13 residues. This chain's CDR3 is CASSLMRNTEAFF. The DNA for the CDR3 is TGTGCCAGCAGCTTAATGAGGAACACTGAAGCTTTCTTT.

The CDR3 loop is CASSPRGAGGPHEQFF. The CDR3 DNA is TGTGCCAGCAGCCCAAGGGGAGCGGGGGGGCCCCATGAGCAGTTCTTC. The gene calls are TRBV7-9 and TRBJ2-1, with TRBD2 matching 10 bases. The V gene end was trimmed by 5 bases and the J gene end by 8 bases; junction bases not matched to a gene: 12. The CDR3 has 16 residues. Germline V CDR1 and CDR2: SEHNR, FQNEAQ (reference sequence).

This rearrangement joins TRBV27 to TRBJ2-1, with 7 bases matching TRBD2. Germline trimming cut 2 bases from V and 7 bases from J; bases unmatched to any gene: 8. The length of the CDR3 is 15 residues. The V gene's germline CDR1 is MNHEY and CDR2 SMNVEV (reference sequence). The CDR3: CASSLGGRGGNEQFF. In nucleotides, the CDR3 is TGTGCCAGCAGTTTAGGCGGGAGAGGAGGTAATGAGCAGTTCTTC.

The CDR3 sequence is CASSRLAPTSYNEQFF. The CDR3 DNA is TGTGCCAGCTCACGGCTAGCGCCCACGTCCTACAATGAGCAGTTCTTC. The chain links TRBV18 to TRBJ2-1; tentative D call: TRBD2 (6 bases). This CDR3 is 16 amino acids long. The V end was cut by 4 bases, the J end by 1 base, with 14 bases between. Per the germline V gene, CDR1 is KGHSH and CDR2 is LQKENI.

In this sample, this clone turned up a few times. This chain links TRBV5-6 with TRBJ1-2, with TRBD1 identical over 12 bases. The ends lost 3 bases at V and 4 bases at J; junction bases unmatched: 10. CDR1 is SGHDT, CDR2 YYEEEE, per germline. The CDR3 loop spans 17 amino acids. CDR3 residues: CASSSGTGGVGVYGYTF. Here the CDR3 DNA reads TGTGCCAGCAGCTCCGGGACAGGGGGCGTTGGTGTCTATGGCTACACCTTC.

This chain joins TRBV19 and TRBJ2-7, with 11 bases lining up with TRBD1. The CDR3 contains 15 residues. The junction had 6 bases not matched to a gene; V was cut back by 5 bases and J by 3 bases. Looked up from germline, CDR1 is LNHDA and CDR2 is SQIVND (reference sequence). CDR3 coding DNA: TGTGCCAGTAGTTCTACCGGGACAGGGGGCTACGAGCAGTACTTC. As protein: CASSSTGTGGYEQYF.

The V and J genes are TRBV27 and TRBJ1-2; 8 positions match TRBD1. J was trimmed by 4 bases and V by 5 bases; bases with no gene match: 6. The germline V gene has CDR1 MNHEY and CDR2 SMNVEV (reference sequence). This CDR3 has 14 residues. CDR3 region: CASSHRGRIYGYTF. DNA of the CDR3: TGTGCCAGCAGTCACAGGGGGAGGATCTATGGCTACACCTTC.

CDR3 amino acids: CASSYGEQETQYF. The CDR3, as DNA: TGTGCCAGCAGTTACGGGGAGCAAGAGACCCAGTACTTC. The chain recombines TRBV28 with TRBJ2-5; tentatively, D is TRBD2 (5 bases). The CDR3 has 13 amino acids. Trimming removed 4 bases from V and 2 bases from J, with 8 bases in between. Per germline, CDR1 MDHEN and CDR2 SYDVKM.

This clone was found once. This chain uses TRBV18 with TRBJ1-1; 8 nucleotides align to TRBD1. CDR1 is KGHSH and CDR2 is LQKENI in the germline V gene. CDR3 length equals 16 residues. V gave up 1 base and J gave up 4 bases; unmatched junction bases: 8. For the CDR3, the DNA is TGTGCCAGCTCACCACAGACAGGGGTAGGTGGCACTGAAGCTTTCTTT. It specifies CASSPQTGVGGTEAFF.

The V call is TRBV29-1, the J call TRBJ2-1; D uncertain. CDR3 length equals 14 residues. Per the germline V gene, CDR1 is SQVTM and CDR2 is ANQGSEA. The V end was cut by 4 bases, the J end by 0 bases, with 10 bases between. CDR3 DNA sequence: TGCAGCGTTGCCCCCCCTAGCTCCTACAATGAGCAGTTCTTC. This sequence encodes CSVAPPSSYNEQFF.